Below, one T cell receptor beta chain is given with its context. As yet, its antigen is unknown. The record originates from a study of cytomegalovirus exposure and HLA in healthy donors. Study at large: One earlier analysis, a look at 150 million to 200 million T cells, found approximately 120 million unique TCR beta sequences.

CDR1 and CDR2 (germline): SNHLY, FYNNEI. Trimming removed 5 bases from V and 0 bases from J, with 11 bases in between. This CDR3 is built from 15 residues. PCR involved 60 Vbeta and 13 Jbeta primers. The table came from immunoSEQ multiplex PCR; TCRdb's copy has only in-frame clones and leaves some out. The sample has about 150,000 clones, roughly 80% seen once. Study outcomes and limitations: The study assumed roughly uniform donor sequencing depth for presence/absence analyses. Previous analysis showed most TCR beta V segments were productive about 90% or about 30% of the time. As a later analysis revealed, most CMV-associated TCR beta chains appeared HLA-restricted.

The receptor was isolated from a woman between 40 and 50 years old in good health and CMV-seronegative. Sequenced input: PBMCs. This chain uses TRBV2 with TRBJ1-5; maybe TRBD1 (5 bases). The CDR3 bases are TGTGCCAGCAGTTTAGACAGCAATAGCAATCAGCCCCAGCATTTT. This encodes CASSLDSNSNQPQHF.